This T cell receptor (beta chain) was recorded in a study of early T cells in non-severe SARS-CoV-2 infection. For the study at large: Sequenced bulk RNA came from whole blood that was unsorted, and chains were unpaired.

There are many counts of this clonotype. Individually, cDNA molecules had unique molecular identifiers attached to them. One entry per CDR3 protein results from TCRdb running MiXCR on the 5' RACE reads. This table holds fewer than 60,000 distinct CDR3 sequences, approximately 8.5% found once. Germline V gives CDR1 MNHEY, CDR2 SMNVEV (reference sequence). The length of the CDR3 is 16 residues. Deletions cut 8 bases from V and 4 bases from J, with 21 bases between. The V and J genes are TRBV27 and TRBJ2-1; D assignment may be TRBD1 or TRBD2 (5 bases each). Sequencing was done on a sample of whole blood. The TCR was taken from an adult who was a healthcare worker with PCR-confirmed SARS-CoV-2 infection or an uninfected control (not recorded which). The CDR3 nucleotides are TGTGCCAGCGTCAAAGGGGTGAGCGGCCTATACAATGAGCAGTTCTTC. The encoded protein is CASVKGVSGLYNEQFF.